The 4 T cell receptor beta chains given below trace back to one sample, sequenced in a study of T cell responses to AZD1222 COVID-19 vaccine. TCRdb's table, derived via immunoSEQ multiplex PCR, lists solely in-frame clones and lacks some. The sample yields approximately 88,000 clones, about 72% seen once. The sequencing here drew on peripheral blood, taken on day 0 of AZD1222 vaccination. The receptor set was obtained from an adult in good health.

In nucleotides, the CDR3 is TGCGCCAGCAGCCCCGGGACAGGGGCCTGGGGGAGCTACAATGAGCAGTTCTTC. Protein product: CASSPGTGAWGSYNEQFF. The gene calls are TRBV5-1 and TRBJ2-1; 10 positions agree with TRBD1. The V gene's germline CDR1 is SGHRS and CDR2 YFSETQ. The V segment lost 4 bases and the J segment 3 bases; nucleotides outside the gene matches: 13. The CDR3 consists of 18 residues.

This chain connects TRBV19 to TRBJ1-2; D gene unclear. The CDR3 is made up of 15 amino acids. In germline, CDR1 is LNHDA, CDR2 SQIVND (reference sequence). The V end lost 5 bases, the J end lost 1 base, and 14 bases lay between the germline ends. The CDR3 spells CASSPDITINYGYTF. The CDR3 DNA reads TGTGCCAGTAGTCCCGACATAACAATTAACTATGGCTACACCTTC.

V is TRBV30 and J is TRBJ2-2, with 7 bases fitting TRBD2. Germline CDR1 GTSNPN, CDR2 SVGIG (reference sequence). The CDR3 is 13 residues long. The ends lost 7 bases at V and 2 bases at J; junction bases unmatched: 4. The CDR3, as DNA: TGTGCCTCCCGGGACTATAACACCGGGGAGCTGTTTTTT. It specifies CASRDYNTGELFF.

CDR3 loop: CASSRGGEGGAFF. DNA for the CDR3: TGTGCCAGCAGTAGGGGAGGGGAGGGCGGCGCTTTCTTT. The genes are TRBV27 and TRBJ1-1, with TRBD1 as a possible D gene (5 bases). Deletions cut 5 bases from V and 11 bases from J, with 18 bases between. Germline CDR1 is MNHEY and CDR2 is SMNVEV (reference sequence). The CDR3 loop spans 13 amino acids.